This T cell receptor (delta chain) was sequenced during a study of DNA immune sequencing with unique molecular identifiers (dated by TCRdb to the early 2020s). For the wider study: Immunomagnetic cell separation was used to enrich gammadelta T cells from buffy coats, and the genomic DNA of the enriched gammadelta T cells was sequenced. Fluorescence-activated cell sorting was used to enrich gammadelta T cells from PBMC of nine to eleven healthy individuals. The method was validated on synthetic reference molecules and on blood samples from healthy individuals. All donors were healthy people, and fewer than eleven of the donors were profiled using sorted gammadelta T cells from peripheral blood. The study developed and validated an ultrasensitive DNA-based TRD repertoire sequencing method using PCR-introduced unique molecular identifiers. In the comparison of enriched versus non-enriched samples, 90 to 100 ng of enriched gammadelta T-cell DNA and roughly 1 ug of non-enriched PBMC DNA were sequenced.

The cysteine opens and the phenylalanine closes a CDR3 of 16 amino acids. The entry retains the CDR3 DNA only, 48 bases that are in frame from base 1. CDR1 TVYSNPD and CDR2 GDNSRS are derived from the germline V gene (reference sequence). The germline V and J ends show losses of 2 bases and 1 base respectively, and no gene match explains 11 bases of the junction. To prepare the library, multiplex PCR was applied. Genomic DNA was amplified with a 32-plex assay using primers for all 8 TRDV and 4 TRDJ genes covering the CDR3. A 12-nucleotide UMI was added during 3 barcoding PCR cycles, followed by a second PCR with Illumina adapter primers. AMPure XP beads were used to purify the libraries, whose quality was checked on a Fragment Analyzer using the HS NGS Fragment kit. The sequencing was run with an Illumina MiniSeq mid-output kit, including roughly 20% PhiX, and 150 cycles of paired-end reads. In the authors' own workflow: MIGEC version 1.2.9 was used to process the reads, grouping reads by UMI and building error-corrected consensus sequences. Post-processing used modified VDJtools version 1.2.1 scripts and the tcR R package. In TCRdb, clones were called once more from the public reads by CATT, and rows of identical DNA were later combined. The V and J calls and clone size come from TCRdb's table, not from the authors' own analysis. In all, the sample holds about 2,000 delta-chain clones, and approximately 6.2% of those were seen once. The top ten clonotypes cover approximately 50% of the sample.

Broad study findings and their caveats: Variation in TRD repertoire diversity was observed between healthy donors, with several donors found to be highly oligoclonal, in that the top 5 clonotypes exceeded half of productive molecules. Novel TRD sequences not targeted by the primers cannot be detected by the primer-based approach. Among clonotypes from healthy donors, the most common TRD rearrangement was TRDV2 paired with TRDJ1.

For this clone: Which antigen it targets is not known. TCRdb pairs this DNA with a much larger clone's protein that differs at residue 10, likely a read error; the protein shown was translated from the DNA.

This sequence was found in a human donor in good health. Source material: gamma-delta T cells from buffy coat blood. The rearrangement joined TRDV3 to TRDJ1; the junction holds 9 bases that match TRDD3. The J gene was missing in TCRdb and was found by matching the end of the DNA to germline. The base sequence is TGTGCCTTTGATCTGGGGGATCCCGACTTCACCGATAAACTCATCTTT. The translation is CAFDLGDPDFTDKLIF.